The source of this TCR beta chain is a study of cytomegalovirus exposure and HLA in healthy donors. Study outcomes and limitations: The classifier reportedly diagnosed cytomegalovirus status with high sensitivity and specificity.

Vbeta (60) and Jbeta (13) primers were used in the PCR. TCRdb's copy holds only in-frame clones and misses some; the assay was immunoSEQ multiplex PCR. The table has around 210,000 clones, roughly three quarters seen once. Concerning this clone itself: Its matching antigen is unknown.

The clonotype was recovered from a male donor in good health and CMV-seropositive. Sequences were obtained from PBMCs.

DNA for the CDR3: TGTGCCAGCAGCCCTAGCGGGACCCAGCCAGATACGCAGTATTTT. Translating gives CASSPSGTQPDTQYF. The V and J genes are TRBV5-4 and TRBJ2-3, with 9 bases matching TRBD2. V was clipped by 4 bases and J by 4 bases; unmatched bases: 7. CDR3 length: 15 residues. Per germline, CDR1 SGHNT and CDR2 YYREEE (reference sequence). Full variable domain (remainder filled in from reference TRBV5-4 and TRBJ2-3): ETGVTQSPTHLIKTRGQQVTLRCSSQSGHNTVSWYQQALGQGPQFIFQYYREEENGRGNFPPRFSGLQFPNYSSELNVNALELDDSALYLCASSPSGTQPDTQYFGPGTRLTVL.